Given below is one T cell receptor beta chain in context. Its antigen is still unknown. This sample is part of a study of CD8+ T cells in alopecia areata. Study findings and constraints: Sequences from scalp samples also cover resident alphabeta T cells of normal skin. TCRs were shared less clearly across patients than in mice, possibly for HLA-related reasons. Clonality in lesional scalp, especially alopecia totalis/universalis, exceeded that of normal scalp.

In each case, RNA was isolated and then reverse transcribed into cDNA as the sequencing template. This table comes from immunoSEQ multiplex PCR, and its TCRdb copy is limited to in-frame clones, with some not included. The table shows about 110,000 clones, with approximately 63% occurring only once. It was from PBMCs that CD4+ and CD8+ T cells were sorted. Sequencing was done on a sample of CD8+ T cells sorted from blood. This clonotype was sampled from a human donor in good health.

The CDR3 DNA follows: TGTGCCTCTAGCTCTCCGGGGGAATTTACCGGGGAGCTGTTTTTT. Translating gives CASSSPGEFTGELFF. The J gene is TRBJ2-2, the V gene TRBV7-9; maybe TRBD2 (6 bases). CDR3 length: 15 residues. In germline, CDR1 is SEHNR, CDR2 FQNEAQ (reference sequence). Trimming pared 11 bases from V and 5 bases from J, leaving 21 bases between.